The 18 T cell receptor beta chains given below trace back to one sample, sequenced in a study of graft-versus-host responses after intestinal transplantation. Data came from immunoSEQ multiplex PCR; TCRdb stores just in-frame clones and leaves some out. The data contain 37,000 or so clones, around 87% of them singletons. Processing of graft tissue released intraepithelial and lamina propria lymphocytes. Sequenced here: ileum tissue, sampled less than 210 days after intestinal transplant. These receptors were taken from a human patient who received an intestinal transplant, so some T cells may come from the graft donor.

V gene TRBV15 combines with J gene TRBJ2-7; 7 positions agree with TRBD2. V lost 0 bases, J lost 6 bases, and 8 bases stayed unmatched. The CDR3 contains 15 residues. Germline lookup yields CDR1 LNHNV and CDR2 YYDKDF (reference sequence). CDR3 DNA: TGTGCCACCAGCAGAGATCGGCGGGAGTCTGCCGAGCAGTACTTC. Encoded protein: CATSRDRRESAEQYF.

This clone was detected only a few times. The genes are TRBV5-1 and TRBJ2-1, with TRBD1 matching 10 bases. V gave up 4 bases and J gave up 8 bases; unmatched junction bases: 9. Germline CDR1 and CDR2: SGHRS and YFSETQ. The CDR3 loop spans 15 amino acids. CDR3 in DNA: TGCGCCAGCAGCCGCGGACAGGGGGGGAAGCATGAGCAGTTCTTC. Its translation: CASSRGQGGKHEQFF.

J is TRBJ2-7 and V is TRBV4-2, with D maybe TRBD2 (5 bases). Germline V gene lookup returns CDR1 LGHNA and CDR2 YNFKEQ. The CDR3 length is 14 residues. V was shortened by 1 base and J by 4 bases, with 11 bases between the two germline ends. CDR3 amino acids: CASSQGELSYEQYF. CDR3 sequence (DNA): TGTGCCAGCAGCCAAGGGGAGTTGAGTTACGAGCAGTACTTC.

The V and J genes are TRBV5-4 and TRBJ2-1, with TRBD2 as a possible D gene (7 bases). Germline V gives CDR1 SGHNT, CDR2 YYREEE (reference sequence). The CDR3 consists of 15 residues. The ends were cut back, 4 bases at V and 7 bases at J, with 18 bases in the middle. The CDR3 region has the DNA TGTGCCAGCAGCCCGGGGGGCCGTCGAGGGAATGAGCAGTTCTTC. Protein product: CASSPGGRRGNEQFF.

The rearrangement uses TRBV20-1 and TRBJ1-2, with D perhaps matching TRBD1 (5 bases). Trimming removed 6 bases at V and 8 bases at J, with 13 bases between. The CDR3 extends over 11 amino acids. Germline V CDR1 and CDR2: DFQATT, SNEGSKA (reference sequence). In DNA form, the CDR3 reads TGCAGTGCCGGGGGGGGAGGCGGCTACACCTTC. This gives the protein CSAGGGGGYTF.

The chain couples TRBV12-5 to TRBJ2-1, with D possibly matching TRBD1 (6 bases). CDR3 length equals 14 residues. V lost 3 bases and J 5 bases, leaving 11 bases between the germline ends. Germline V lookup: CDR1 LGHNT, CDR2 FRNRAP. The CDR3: CASGLGRGNNEQFF. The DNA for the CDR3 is TGTGCTAGTGGTTTAGGCAGGGGTAACAATGAGCAGTTCTTC.

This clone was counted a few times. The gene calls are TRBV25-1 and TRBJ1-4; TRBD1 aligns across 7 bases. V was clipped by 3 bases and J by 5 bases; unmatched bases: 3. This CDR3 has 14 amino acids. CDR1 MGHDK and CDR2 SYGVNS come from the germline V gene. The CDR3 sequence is CASSDRGSNEKLFF. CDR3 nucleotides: TGTGCCAGCAGTGACAGGGGGTCAAATGAAAAACTGTTTTTT. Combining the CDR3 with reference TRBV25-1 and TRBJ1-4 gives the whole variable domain EADIYQTPRYLVIGTGKKITLECSQTMGHDKMYWYQQDPGMELHLIHYSYGVNSTEKGDLSSESTVSRIRTEHFPLTLESARPSHTSQYLCASSDRGSNEKLFFGSGTQLSVL.

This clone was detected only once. The CDR3 nucleotides read TGTGCCAGCAGTTACTCCCGGGGTTCCCCCTACGAGCAGTACTTC. It codes for CASSYSRGSPYEQYF. This chain connects TRBV6-6 to TRBJ2-7, with D maybe TRBD2 (5 bases). This CDR3 has 15 residues. Per germline, CDR1 MNHNY and CDR2 SVGAGI (reference sequence). The V and J ends lost 0 bases and 2 bases respectively, with 11 bases between them.

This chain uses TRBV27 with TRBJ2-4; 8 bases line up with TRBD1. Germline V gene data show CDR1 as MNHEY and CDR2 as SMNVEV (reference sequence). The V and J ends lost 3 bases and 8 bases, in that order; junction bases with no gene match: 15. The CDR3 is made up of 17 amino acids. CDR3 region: CASSLNPGGAGKDIQYF. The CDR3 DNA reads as TGTGCCAGCAGTTTGAACCCAGGGGGCGCAGGAAAAGACATTCAGTACTTC.

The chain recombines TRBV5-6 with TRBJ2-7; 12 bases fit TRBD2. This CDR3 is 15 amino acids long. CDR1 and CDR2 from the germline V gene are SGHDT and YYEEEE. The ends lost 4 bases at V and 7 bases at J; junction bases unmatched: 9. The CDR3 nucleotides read TGTGCCAGCAGCCTCGGACTAGCGGGGTTCGTGGAGCAGTACTTC. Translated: CASSLGLAGFVEQYF.

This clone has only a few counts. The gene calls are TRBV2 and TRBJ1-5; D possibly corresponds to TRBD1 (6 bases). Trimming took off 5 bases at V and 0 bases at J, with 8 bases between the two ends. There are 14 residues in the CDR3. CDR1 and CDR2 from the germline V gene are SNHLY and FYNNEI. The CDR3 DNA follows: TGTGCCAGCAGTTGGACAGATAGCAATCAGCCCCAGCATTTT. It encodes CASSWTDSNQPQHF.

This chain's CDR3 is CASSLTGGPGTDTQYF. The CDR3 DNA reads as TGTGCCAGCAGCTTGACGGGAGGGCCTGGGACAGATACGCAGTATTTT. J is TRBJ2-3 and V is TRBV7-3; 8 bases agree with TRBD2. The length of the CDR3 is 16 residues. Germline values: CDR1 SGHTA, CDR2 FQGTGA. Unmatched junction bases numbered 8, after V lost 3 bases and J lost 3 bases.

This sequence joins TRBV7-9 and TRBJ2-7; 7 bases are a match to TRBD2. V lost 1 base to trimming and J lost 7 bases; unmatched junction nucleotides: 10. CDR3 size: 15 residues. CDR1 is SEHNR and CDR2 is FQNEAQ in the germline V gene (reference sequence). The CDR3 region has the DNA TGTGCCAGCAGCTTAGTAGGCGGGAGCAGAATAGAGCAGTACTTC. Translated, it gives CASSLVGGSRIEQYF.

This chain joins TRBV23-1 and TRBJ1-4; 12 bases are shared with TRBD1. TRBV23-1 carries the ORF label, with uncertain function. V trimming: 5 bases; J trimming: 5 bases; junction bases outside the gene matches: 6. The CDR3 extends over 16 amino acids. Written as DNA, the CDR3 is TGCGCCAGCAGTACGGGACAGGGGGCAAGGAATGAAAAACTGTTTTTT. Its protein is CASSTGQGARNEKLFF.

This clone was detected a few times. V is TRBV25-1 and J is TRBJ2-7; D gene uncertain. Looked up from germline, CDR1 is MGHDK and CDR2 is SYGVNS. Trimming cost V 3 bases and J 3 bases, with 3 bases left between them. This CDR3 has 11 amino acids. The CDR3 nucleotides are TGTGCCAGCAGTGAGATCTACGAGCAGTACTTC. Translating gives CASSEIYEQYF.

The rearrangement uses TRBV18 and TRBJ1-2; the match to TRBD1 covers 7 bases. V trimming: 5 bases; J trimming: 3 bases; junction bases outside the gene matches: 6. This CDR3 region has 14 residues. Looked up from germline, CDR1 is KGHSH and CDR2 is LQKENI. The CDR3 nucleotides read TGTGCCAGCTCATCAGGACAGGTAGACTATGGCTACACCTTC. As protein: CASSSGQVDYGYTF.

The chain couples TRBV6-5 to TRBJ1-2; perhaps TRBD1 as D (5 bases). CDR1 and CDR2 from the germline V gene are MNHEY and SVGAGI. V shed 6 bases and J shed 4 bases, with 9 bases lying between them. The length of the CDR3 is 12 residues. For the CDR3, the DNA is TGTGCCAGCAGACTCGGGGCCTATGGCTACACCTTC. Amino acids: CASRLGAYGYTF.

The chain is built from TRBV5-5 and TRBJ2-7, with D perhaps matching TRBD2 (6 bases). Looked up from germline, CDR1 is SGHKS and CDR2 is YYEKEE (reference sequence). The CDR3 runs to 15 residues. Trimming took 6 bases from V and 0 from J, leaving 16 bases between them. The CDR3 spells CASNKNPGGSYEQYF. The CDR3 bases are TGTGCCAGCAACAAGAACCCCGGGGGCTCCTACGAGCAGTACTTC. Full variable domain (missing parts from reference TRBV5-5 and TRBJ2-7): DAGVTQSPTHLIKTRGQQVTLRCSPISGHKSVSWYQQVLGQGPQFIFQYYEKEERGRGNFPDRFSARQFPNYSSELNVNALLLGDSALYLCASNKNPGGSYEQYFGPGTRLTVT.